The 7 T cell receptor beta chains below all came from one sample that was sequenced in a study of cytotoxic CD8 clonotypes in ibrutinib-treated CLL. The data were produced by immunoSEQ multiplex PCR, yet TCRdb's version contains in-frame clones alone and is incomplete. Seen here are fewer than 25,000 clones, roughly 65% observed once, and the top ten hold around 28%. This specimen consisted of PBMCs, obtained after 24 months of ibrutinib treatment. The receptors derive from a human donor with chronic lymphocytic leukemia.

The V gene is TRBV27, the J gene TRBJ1-6; 7 bases map to TRBD1. This CDR3 region has 13 residues. Germline values: CDR1 MNHEY, CDR2 SMNVEV (reference sequence). J was trimmed by 14 bases and V by 2 bases; bases with no gene match: 6. The CDR3 is CASSLRGTVTLHF. As DNA, the CDR3 is TGTGCCAGCAGTTTACGGGGGACAGTCACCCTCCACTTT.

The J gene is TRBJ1-5, the V gene TRBV30; D gene uncertain. The CDR3 contains 14 residues. With 5 bases removed from V and 5 bases from J, the gap between germline ends came to 16 bases. The germline gives CDR1 GTSNPN, CDR2 SVGIG (reference sequence). DNA for the CDR3: TGTGCCTGGCAAAAGGTGGGTGGTGATCAGCCCCAGCATTTT. Residues: CAWQKVGGDQPQHF.

This clone was seen a handful of times. The rearrangement links TRBV9 to TRBJ2-3; TRBD1 matches 7 bases. CDR1 is SGDLS, CDR2 YYNGEE, per germline. The V gene end was trimmed by 1 base and the J gene end by 2 bases; junction bases not matched to a gene: 7. The CDR3 consists of 16 residues. The CDR3 loop is CASSVIDRVDTDTQYF. CDR3 DNA: TGTGCCAGCAGCGTAATAGACAGGGTGGACACAGATACGCAGTATTTT. Full variable domain (missing parts from reference TRBV9 and TRBJ2-3): DSGVTQTPKHLITATGQRVTLRCSPRSGDLSVYWYQQSLDQGLQFLIQYYNGEERAKGNILERFSAQQFPDLHSELNLSSLELGDSALYFCASSVIDRVDTDTQYFGPGTRLTVL.

A few counts support this clone. V is TRBV4-1 and J is TRBJ1-1; D is uncertain. The germline CDR1 and CDR2 sequences are MGHRA and YSYEKL. The CDR3 runs to 13 residues. The V end was cut by 6 bases, the J end by 0 bases, with 8 bases between. The CDR3 loop reads CASSSDLNTEAFF. CDR3 nucleotide sequence: TGCGCCAGCAGTTCTGACCTGAACACTGAAGCTTTCTTT.

The chain recombines TRBV19 with TRBJ1-1, with D possibly matching TRBD1 (6 bases). Germline V CDR1 and CDR2: LNHDA, SQIVND (reference sequence). The CDR3 extends over 14 amino acids. The ends were cut back, 7 bases at V and 0 bases at J, with 12 bases in the middle. The CDR3 sequence is CASKTTGVNTEAFF. CDR3 bases: TGTGCCAGTAAGACGACAGGAGTGAACACTGAAGCTTTCTTT.

This rearrangement joins TRBV30 to TRBJ2-3, with a weak D call TRBD1 (6 bases). Germline V lookup: CDR1 GTSNPN, CDR2 SVGIG (reference sequence). This CDR3 contains 14 residues. V shed 0 bases and J shed 1 base, with 8 bases lying between them. CDR3 sequence: CAWSVKGGTDTQYF. In DNA form, the CDR3 reads TGTGCCTGGAGTGTTAAGGGGGGCACAGATACGCAGTATTTT.

In its sample, this clone was seen a few times. The V call is TRBV18, the J call TRBJ1-1; D perhaps matches TRBD1 (6 bases). CDR3 length: 14 amino acids. Germline-derived CDR1 and CDR2 are KGHSH and LQKENI. Trimming cost V 3 bases and J 3 bases, with 11 bases left between them. The CDR3: CASSPSGAHTEAFF. DNA for the CDR3: TGTGCCAGCTCACCGTCGGGGGCCCACACTGAAGCTTTCTTT. The variable domain in full, completed from reference TRBV18 and TRBJ1-1, reads NAGVMQNPRHLVRRRGQEARLRCSPMKGHSHVYWYRQLPEEGLKFMVYLQKENIIDESGMPKERFSAEFPKEGPSILRIQQVVRGDSAAYFCASSPSGAHTEAFFGQGTRLTVV.